What follows are 30 T cell receptor beta chains derived from one specimen sequenced in a study of blood T cell repertoires in COVID-19 (dated by TCRdb to about 2020). The protocol used for the library was the immunoSEQ multiplex PCR assay. Held by TCRdb, this immuneACCESS table contains in-frame sequences only and omits some clones. Under half of the omission traces to an unresolved V gene where checked; the cause of the rest is unknown. Here the sample has over 200,000 clones; roughly 85% occur a single time. The ten most abundant clones make up approximately 2.6% of the sample. Sequenced sample: peripheral blood. The receptors here all came from an older woman with active or convalescent COVID-19.

The rearrangement joins TRBV7-6 to TRBJ2-3; TRBD2 aligns across 10 bases. V lost 1 base to trimming and J lost 1 base; unmatched junction nucleotides: 11. CDR1 and CDR2 from the germline V gene are SGHVS and FNYEAQ. The CDR3 spans 19 residues. The CDR3 reads CASSLGASGSWGRTDTQYF. CDR3 coding DNA: TGTGCCAGCAGCTTAGGGGCTAGCGGGAGTTGGGGTCGCACAGATACGCAGTATTTT. Using reference TRBV7-6 and TRBJ2-3 for the parts outside the CDR3, the full variable domain is GAGVSQSPRYKVTKRGQDVALRCDPISGHVSLYWYRQALGQGPEFLTYFNYEAQQDKSGLPNDRFSAERPEGSISTLTIQRTEQRDSAMYRCASSLGASGSWGRTDTQYFGPGTRLTVL.

This chain links TRBV2 with TRBJ2-7, with 9 bases fitting TRBD1. From germline, CDR1 is SNHLY and CDR2 FYNNEI. The CDR3 has 13 amino acids. V was pared by 5 bases and J by 6 bases, with 5 bases of the junction left unmatched. This chain's CDR3 is CASSKDRGSEQYF. CDR3 DNA: TGTGCCAGCAGTAAGGACAGGGGTTCCGAGCAGTACTTC.

This chain uses TRBV2 with TRBJ2-1, with 10 bases identical to TRBD2. Per the germline V gene, CDR1 is SNHLY and CDR2 is FYNNEI. The length of the CDR3 is 15 residues. V shed 5 bases, J shed 5 bases, and the junction held 6 bases outside the gene matches. The CDR3 nucleotides read TGTGCCAGCAGTTCAGCGGGAGGGGGAAACAATGAGCAGTTCTTC. Its protein is CASSSAGGGNNEQFF. Based on the CDR3 plus reference TRBV2 and TRBJ2-1, the full variable domain is EPEVTQTPSHQVTQMGQEVILRCVPISNHLYFYWYRQILGQKVEFLVSFYNNEISEKSEIFDDQFSVERPDGSNFTLKIRSTKLEDSAMYFCASSSAGGGNNEQFFGPGTRLTVL.

V gene TRBV6-5 combines with J gene TRBJ2-3; possible D gene TRBD2, 6 bases. CDR1 and CDR2 from the germline V gene are MNHEY and SVGAGI. CDR3 length: 15 residues. V dropped 7 bases and J dropped 6 bases, with 20 bases sitting between them. CDR3 sequence (DNA): TGTGCCAGCACCCCCGGACGGGAGTGGTCGGATACGCAGTATTTT. Translated, it gives CASTPGREWSDTQYF.

V usage is TRBV4-2 and J usage is TRBJ2-7; 7 bases align to TRBD2. This CDR3 is built from 16 residues. Losses at the gene ends were 3 bases for V and 3 bases for J; bases not matched to a gene: 11. Germline V lookup: CDR1 LGHNA, CDR2 YNFKEQ. The CDR3 reads CASSQRVLASHYEQYF. In DNA form, the CDR3 reads TGTGCCAGCAGCCAGCGGGTACTAGCGTCCCACTACGAGCAGTACTTC.

The chain couples TRBV7-3 to TRBJ2-2; 7 bases map to TRBD1. The germline V gene has CDR1 SGHTA and CDR2 FQGTGA. The CDR3 runs to 14 residues. V lost 2 bases, J lost 3 bases, and 0 bases stayed unmatched. The CDR3 loop reads CASSLGTDTGELFF. The CDR3 region has the DNA TGTGCCAGCAGCTTAGGGACAGACACCGGGGAGCTGTTTTTT.

This clone was seen just once. V usage is TRBV3-1 (or the pseudogene TRBV3-2) and J usage is TRBJ1-5; D may be TRBD1 (6 bases). The CDR3 covers 15 residues. V lost 3 bases, J lost 11 bases, and 20 bases lay in between. The V gene's germline CDR1 is LGHDT and CDR2 YNNKEL (reference sequence). This chain's CDR3 is CASSQGFRGGLSQHF. DNA for the CDR3: TGTGCCAGCAGCCAGGGTTTTAGGGGGGGTTTGTCCCAGCATTTT.

The chain employs TRBV28 and TRBJ1-4; 9 nucleotides align to TRBD1. This CDR3 is 14 amino acids long. The V gene end was trimmed by 5 bases and the J gene end by 7 bases; junction bases not matched to a gene: 5. From germline, CDR1 is MDHEN and CDR2 SYDVKM. The CDR3 loop reads CASSGTGWIEKLFF. CDR3 bases: TGTGCCAGCAGTGGGACAGGGTGGATTGAAAAACTGTTTTTT.

This chain uses TRBV14 with TRBJ1-1; no clear D gene. The CDR3 spans 14 residues. V gave up 4 bases and J gave up 0 bases, with 9 bases separating them. CDR1 is SGHDN, CDR2 FVKESK, per germline. This CDR3 reads CASSPLEMNTEAFF. The DNA of the CDR3 is TGTGCCAGCAGCCCCCTCGAGATGAACACTGAAGCTTTCTTT.

The chain uses TRBV5-8 and TRBJ1-1, with TRBD1 as a possible D gene (6 bases). The V gene lost 0 bases and the J gene lost 8 bases, with 14 bases spanning the gap. Germline assignment: CDR1 SGHTS and CDR2 YDEGEE. The CDR3 sequence is 14 residues long. Here the CDR3 reads CASSLVRGDREAFF. The DNA for the CDR3 is TGTGCCAGCAGCTTGGTACGGGGAGACAGGGAAGCTTTCTTT. Using reference TRBV5-8 and TRBJ1-1 for the parts outside the CDR3, the full variable domain is EAGVTQSPTHLIKTRGQQATLRCSPISGHTSVYWYQQALGLGLQFLLWYDEGEERNRGNFPPRFSGRQFPNYSSELNVNALELEDSALYLCASSLVRGDREAFFGQGTRLTVV.

This clone was seen more than once but under ten times. The V and J genes are TRBV27 and TRBJ1-5; D not resolved. This CDR3 region has 14 residues. With 3 bases removed from V and 6 bases from J, the gap between germline ends came to 12 bases. Germline CDR1 reads MNHEY; CDR2 reads SMNVEV (reference sequence). This CDR3 is CASSFHGAVQPQHF. The CDR3 DNA sequence: TGTGCCAGCAGTTTTCACGGAGCCGTTCAGCCCCAGCATTTT.

The chain carries TRBV28 and TRBJ2-5, with 8 bases matching TRBD1. Per the germline V gene, CDR1 is MDHEN and CDR2 is SYDVKM. The CDR3 spans 16 residues. With V trimmed by 4 bases and J by 2 bases, 9 bases remained unmatched. CDR3 loop: CASSSPGQVLQETQYF. The CDR3 coding sequence is TGTGCCAGCAGTTCCCCGGGACAGGTCCTTCAAGAGACCCAGTACTTC.

This clone was recorded only once. This same CDR3 is encoded by further DNA sequences in the sample. J is TRBJ2-2 and V is TRBV28; perhaps TRBD1 as D (5 bases). Germline CDR1 reads MDHEN; CDR2 reads SYDVKM. The CDR3 has 15 amino acids. V was shortened by 3 bases and J by 0 bases, with 8 bases between the two germline ends. CDR3 coding DNA: TGTGCCAGCAGTTTTCAGGGTTCGAACACCGGGGAGCTGTTTTTT. As protein: CASSFQGSNTGELFF.

This clone was seen only once. The chain recombines TRBV15 with TRBJ2-3; possible D gene TRBD1, 6 bases. The V end was cut by 2 bases, the J end by 2 bases, with 11 bases between. Germline CDR1 and CDR2: LNHNV and YYDKDF (reference sequence). The CDR3 loop spans 15 amino acids. CDR3 sequence: CATSRRGQYTDTQYF. The CDR3 region has the DNA TGTGCCACCAGCAGACGTGGACAGTACACAGATACGCAGTATTTT. Full variable domain (remainder filled in from reference TRBV15 and TRBJ2-3): DAMVIQNPRYQVTQFGKPVTLSCSQTLNHNVMYWYQQKSSQAPKLLFHYYDKDFNNEADTPDNFQSRRPNTSFCFLDIRSPGLGDTAMYLCATSRRGQYTDTQYFGPGTRLTVL.

This clone has just a few counts. V gene TRBV7-9 combines with J gene TRBJ1-3; D may be TRBD1 (5 bases). The V and J ends lost 6 bases and 6 bases respectively, with 15 bases between them. Looked up from germline, CDR1 is SEHNR and CDR2 is FQNEAQ (reference sequence). This CDR3 spans 14 amino acids. The DNA for the CDR3 is TGTGCCAGCAGGCTCTCGCAGGGTGAAAACACCATATATTTT. Residues: CASRLSQGENTIYF.

V and J are TRBV6-2 or TRBV6-3 and TRBJ1-4; weak D call: TRBD1 (5 bases). Germline-derived CDR1 and CDR2 are MNHEY and SVGEGT. The CDR3 consists of 18 residues. V was trimmed by 2 bases and J by 0 bases, leaving 16 bases between them. The CDR3, as DNA: TGTGCCAGCAGTTACGTGCGACAGAATATTGCAACTAATGAAAAACTGTTTTTT. It yields the protein CASSYVRQNIATNEKLFF.

The chain couples TRBV27 to TRBJ1-5; D is perhaps TRBD1 (5 bases). Germline CDR1 MNHEY, CDR2 SMNVEV (reference sequence). V was shortened by 5 bases and J by 0 bases, with 14 bases between the two germline ends. CDR3 length: 16 residues. The CDR3 nucleotides read TGTGCCAGCAGTCGGACATCACTATTTAGCAATCAGCCCCAGCATTTT. It encodes CASSRTSLFSNQPQHF.

The rearrangement uses TRBV5-1 and TRBJ1-3; TRBD1 is a possible D gene (5 bases). V lost 0 bases and J lost 8, with 12 bases in between. CDR3 length equals 14 residues. Germline CDR1 is SGHRS and CDR2 is YFSETQ. CDR3 amino acids: CASSLDWTRDTIYF. The CDR3 bases are TGCGCCAGCAGCTTGGATTGGACACGCGACACCATATATTTT.

The chain carries TRBV5-6 and TRBJ2-1, with 8 bases aligning to TRBD2. V trimming: 7 bases; J trimming: 8 bases; junction bases outside the gene matches: 23. Looked up from germline, CDR1 is SGHDT and CDR2 is YYEEEE. The CDR3 length is 18 residues. DNA for the CDR3: TGTGCCAGCCAAGGTAGGGGACCGTCTAGCGGGCGGTGGGATGAGCAGTTCTTC. Translation: CASQGRGPSSGRWDEQFF. The full variable domain, rest sourced from reference TRBV5-6 and TRBJ2-1, is DAGVTQSPTHLIKTRGQQVTLRCSPKSGHDTVSWYQQALGQGPQFIFQYYEEEERQRGNFPDRFSGHQFPNYSSELNVNALLLGDSALYLCASQGRGPSSGRWDEQFFGPGTRLTVL.

V is TRBV18 and J is TRBJ1-1; tentatively, D is TRBD1 (5 bases). CDR1 KGHSH and CDR2 LQKENI come from the germline V gene. Trimming took 1 base from V and 1 from J, leaving 7 bases between them. The CDR3 is 14 residues long. This CDR3 is CASSPLTANTEAFF. CDR3 nucleotide sequence: TGTGCCAGCTCACCACTGACAGCGAACACTGAAGCTTTCTTT.

The chain couples TRBV19 to TRBJ1-3, with a weak D call TRBD1 (6 bases). The CDR3 extends over 13 amino acids. The V and J ends lost 8 bases and 5 bases respectively, with 13 bases between them. Germline V gene data show CDR1 as LNHDA and CDR2 as SQIVND (reference sequence). This CDR3 is CASSQGIRNTIYF. CDR3 coding DNA: TGTGCCAGTTCTCAGGGGATACGAAACACCATATATTTT. Filled out from reference TRBV19 and TRBJ1-3, the complete variable domain reads DGGITQSPKYLFRKEGQNVTLSCEQNLNHDAMYWYRQDPGQGLRLIYYSQIVNDFQKGDIAEGYSVSREKKESFPLTVTSAQKNPTAFYLCASSQGIRNTIYFGEGSWLTVV.

This chain joins TRBV7-9 and TRBJ1-5; D gene ambiguous. V was clipped by 5 bases and J by 0 bases, with 17 bases between them. The CDR3 loop spans 17 amino acids. Germline V gives CDR1 SEHNR, CDR2 FQNEAQ (reference sequence). The CDR3 protein is CASSPGTGGISNQPQHF. The CDR3 DNA reads TGTGCCAGCAGCCCCGGCACGGGAGGTATTAGCAATCAGCCCCAGCATTTT.

V gene TRBV11-1 combines with J gene TRBJ1-2; a weak D match, TRBD1 (6 bases). This CDR3 has 15 residues. The V end was cut by 5 bases, the J end by 1 base, with 14 bases between. Germline assignment: CDR1 SGHAT and CDR2 FQDESV (reference sequence). CDR3 nucleotide sequence: TGTGCCAGCAGCCCTCGACAGGAGTTTAACTATGGCTACACCTTC. Translating it yields CASSPRQEFNYGYTF.

The chain employs TRBV3-1 (or the pseudogene TRBV3-2) and TRBJ1-5; possibly TRBD1 for D (5 bases). The CDR3 consists of 15 residues. Germline V CDR1 and CDR2: LGHDT, YNNKEL (reference sequence). V was shortened by 1 base and J by 3 bases, with 10 bases between the two germline ends. CDR3 DNA sequence: TGTGCCAGCAGCCAAGGCCGACAGCTCAATCAGCCCCAGCATTTT. Translating it yields CASSQGRQLNQPQHF.

For the CDR3, the DNA is TGTGCCAGCAGCGGGACAGGGGTAGTGGAGACCCAGTACTTC. It specifies CASSGTGVVETQYF. The chain has TRBV2 and TRBJ2-5; TRBD1 agrees at 10 bases. The CDR3 totals 14 residues. Germline V gene lookup returns CDR1 SNHLY and CDR2 FYNNEI. Germline trimming cut 6 bases from V and 5 bases from J; bases unmatched to any gene: 6.

The V gene is TRBV9, the J gene TRBJ2-2, with D hard to call. Trimming left V 2 bases short and J 6 bases short, with 2 bases between. There are 11 residues in the CDR3. Germline CDR1 SGDLS, CDR2 YYNGEE. The CDR3 reads CASSVSGELFF. The CDR3 DNA is TGTGCCAGCAGCGTCTCCGGGGAGCTGTTTTTT.

The V call is TRBV11-2, the J call TRBJ2-2, with TRBD1 matching over 8 bases. Per germline, CDR1 SGHAT and CDR2 FQNNGV. The CDR3 length is 16 residues. V trimming: 5 bases; J trimming: 4 bases; junction bases outside the gene matches: 9. CDR3 residues: CASSKDLTGGTGELFF. The CDR3 nucleotides read TGTGCCAGCAGCAAGGACCTTACAGGGGGCACCGGGGAGCTGTTTTTT.

The rearrangement joins TRBV4-3 to TRBJ2-2; possibly TRBD1 for D (5 bases). The CDR3 contains 18 residues. Germline-derived CDR1 and CDR2 are LGHNA and YSLEER. V lost 0 bases and J lost 1, with 15 bases in between. The CDR3 here is CASSQEVQARLNTGELFF. CDR3 sequence (DNA): TGCGCCAGCAGCCAAGAGGTACAGGCCCGTTTGAACACCGGGGAGCTGTTTTTT.

The rearrangement joins TRBV12-3 or TRBV12-4 to TRBJ1-5; D perhaps matches TRBD1 (6 bases). V was clipped by 2 bases and J by 7 bases, with 9 bases between them. The CDR3 loop spans 13 amino acids. Here the CDR3 reads CASSLLGAQPQHF. The CDR3 nucleotides are TGTGCCAGCAGTTTATTGGGGGCCCAGCCCCAGCATTTT.

J is TRBJ2-3 and V is TRBV9; 8 nucleotides line up with TRBD2. Germline V gene sequence: CDR1 SGDLS, CDR2 YYNGEE. There are 20 residues in the CDR3. Trimming took 0 bases from V and 3 from J; bases not matched to a gene: 18. The CDR3 spells CASSVAPPGLEGRGTDTQYF. Written as DNA, the CDR3 is TGTGCCAGCAGCGTAGCCCCCCCGGGACTAGAGGGAAGAGGGACAGATACGCAGTATTTT.